Below are 15 T cell receptor beta chains sequenced from a single sample in a study of cytomegalovirus exposure and HLA in healthy donors. Primers: 60 Vbeta forward and 13 Jbeta reverse. Using immunoSEQ multiplex PCR, the repertoire was profiled, and TCRdb retains in-frame clones only, with some absent. Counted here are 150,000 to 200,000 clones, 70% to 90% occurring once; the ten biggest clones make up approximately 1.7%. The material sequenced was PBMCs. Every receptor here comes from a woman younger than 30 in good health and CMV-seronegative.

There are a few counts of this clone. J is TRBJ2-3 and V is TRBV9, with 7 bases lining up with TRBD2. Germline V gene sequence: CDR1 SGDLS, CDR2 YYNGEE. This CDR3 has 17 residues. Trimming took 3 bases from V and 3 from J; bases not matched to a gene: 13. DNA for the CDR3: TGTGCCAGCAGCGCCTCCGGGGTGCGGGAGTGGACAGATACGCAGTATTTT. It is translated as CASSASGVREWTDTQYF.

The chain links TRBV27 to TRBJ2-3; no clear D. CDR3 length equals 13 residues. V lost 3 bases to trimming and J lost 2 bases, with 6 bases between them. In germline, CDR1 is MNHEY, CDR2 SMNVEV (reference sequence). The CDR3 coding sequence is TGTGCCAGCAGTTTCAGGCACACAGATACGCAGTATTTT. Translating gives CASSFRHTDTQYF.

The chain uses TRBV6-6 and TRBJ2-7, with TRBD2 matching 11 bases. The CDR3 is made up of 13 amino acids. Trimming at V came to 6 bases and at J to 6 bases, leaving 4 bases not matched to a gene. The V gene's germline CDR1 is MNHNY and CDR2 SVGAGI (reference sequence). The CDR3 sequence: CASRLAGEAEQYF. Written as DNA, the CDR3 is TGTGCCAGCAGACTAGCGGGAGAGGCCGAGCAGTACTTC.

The chain links TRBV6-6 to TRBJ1-2; no clear D gene. Trimming took 0 bases from V and 4 from J, leaving 12 bases between them. The CDR3 sequence is 15 residues long. Germline CDR1 reads MNHNY; CDR2 reads SVGAGI (reference sequence). In DNA, the CDR3 is TGTGCCAGCAGTTACTCGGACCGGGGTAGCTATGGCTACACCTTC. As protein: CASSYSDRGSYGYTF.

The V and J genes are TRBV7-8 and TRBJ1-1; TRBD1 is a possible D gene (5 bases). The CDR3 length is 14 residues. Trimming took 3 bases from V and 7 from J, leaving 15 bases between them. The germline CDR1 and CDR2 sequences are SGHVS and FQNEAQ. This CDR3 is CASSFQRQLGEAFF. DNA of the CDR3: TGTGCCAGCAGCTTCCAGCGACAGCTTGGTGAAGCTTTCTTT.

This clone was detected once. This rearrangement joins TRBV28 to TRBJ1-5, with D perhaps matching TRBD1 (6 bases). Germline V gene lookup returns CDR1 MDHEN and CDR2 SYDVKM. The CDR3 is made up of 15 amino acids. V lost 0 bases to trimming and J lost 2 bases, with 8 bases between them. The CDR3 loop is CASSLWGAGNQPQHF. The DNA of the CDR3 is TGTGCCAGCAGTTTATGGGGGGCTGGCAATCAGCCCCAGCATTTT.

The chain couples TRBV7-9 to TRBJ2-1, with D tentatively TRBD2 (5 bases). From germline, CDR1 is SEHNR and CDR2 FQNEAQ (reference sequence). The CDR3 sequence is 17 residues long. V shed 5 bases and J shed 0 bases, with 17 bases lying between them. The CDR3 sequence: CASSPLAGSRSYNEQFF. The CDR3 DNA sequence: TGTGCCAGCAGCCCACTGGCGGGTAGTCGCTCCTACAATGAGCAGTTCTTC.

V usage is TRBV4-1 and J usage is TRBJ2-3; 8 bases agree with TRBD1. This CDR3 region has 15 residues. The V gene's germline CDR1 is MGHRA and CDR2 YSYEKL. Trimming at V came to 6 bases and at J to 3 bases, leaving 8 bases not matched to a gene. This chain's CDR3 is CASRYRDRPTDTQYF. The DNA of the CDR3 is TGCGCCAGCAGGTACCGGGACAGGCCAACAGATACGCAGTATTTT.

The chain combines TRBV7-2 with TRBJ2-1, with 9 bases fitting TRBD2. The V gene's germline CDR1 is SGHTA and CDR2 FQGNSA. V trimming: 3 bases; J trimming: 0 bases; junction bases outside the gene matches: 3. This CDR3 is built from 16 residues. CDR3 in amino acids: CASSFQAGGSYNEQFF. CDR3 DNA: TGTGCCAGCAGCTTTCAAGCGGGAGGCTCCTACAATGAGCAGTTCTTC.

V and J are TRBV5-1 and TRBJ1-3; TRBD1 matches at 8 bases. Germline CDR1 and CDR2: SGHRS and YFSETQ. This CDR3 is 17 amino acids long. The V segment lost 4 bases and the J segment 0 bases; nucleotides outside the gene matches: 9. In DNA, the CDR3 is TGCGCCAGCAGCATCTCCGGGACAGGCGGCTCTGGAAACACCATATATTTT. Residues: CASSISGTGGSGNTIYF.

V gene TRBV5-6 combines with J gene TRBJ2-5, with D perhaps matching TRBD1 (6 bases). V shed 1 base and J shed 11 bases, with 15 bases lying between them. The CDR3 is 13 residues long. Germline values: CDR1 SGHDT, CDR2 YYEEEE. The DNA for the CDR3 is TGTGCCAGCAGCTTGACGAGGGGGAACAAGCAGTACTTC. Translating it yields CASSLTRGNKQYF.

This sequence joins TRBV27 and TRBJ2-1; 7 nucleotides align to TRBD1. The CDR3 sequence is 12 residues long. The germline V gene has CDR1 MNHEY and CDR2 SMNVEV (reference sequence). V shed 3 bases and J 9 bases; nucleotides not matched to a gene: 2. CDR3: CASSLPGGEQFF. The CDR3 DNA reads TGTGCCAGCAGTTTGCCAGGGGGTGAGCAGTTCTTC.

The chain joins TRBV2 to TRBJ2-6, with D maybe TRBD2 (5 bases). Per the germline V gene, CDR1 is SNHLY and CDR2 is FYNNEI. The V end lost 2 bases, the J end lost 3 bases, and 14 bases lay between the germline ends. This CDR3 has 17 residues. The CDR3 region is CASSESRRENGANVLTF. Here the CDR3 DNA reads TGTGCCAGCAGTGAATCCCGTCGGGAAAATGGGGCCAACGTCCTGACTTTC.

The chain has TRBV4-1 and TRBJ2-7; 8 nucleotides match TRBD2. The CDR3 totals 15 residues. Trimming cost V 1 base and J 2 bases; bases outside gene matches: 4. Germline V CDR1 and CDR2: MGHRA, YSYEKL. The CDR3 DNA reads TGCGCCAGCAGCCAAGTGGACGGGAGGGCCTACGAGCAGTACTTC. Translation gives CASSQVDGRAYEQYF.

This clone was seen just once. V is TRBV25-1 and J is TRBJ1-2; 7 bases match TRBD1. The ends lost 6 bases at V and 6 bases at J; junction bases unmatched: 13. The CDR3 length is 15 residues. Per the germline V gene, CDR1 is MGHDK and CDR2 is SYGVNS. CDR3 in DNA: TGTGCCAGCAGCGCGGATACAGGGGTCTGGGATGGCTACACCTTC. Its translation is CASSADTGVWDGYTF.